These 11 T cell receptor beta chains were sequenced from one sample in a study of blood T cell repertoires in COVID-19. Clones were sequenced by immunoSEQ multiplex PCR, and TCRdb holds only the in-frame ones, with some missing. This sample has around 200,000 clones, with roughly 87% found just once. The sequenced material came from peripheral blood. These receptors originate from a young woman who had recovered from COVID-19.

V is TRBV21-1 and J is TRBJ2-7; TRBD1, the table's D call, was not compared with the DNA. TRBV21-1 is tagged as a pseudogene. This CDR3 region has 16 residues. The CDR3 DNA sequence: TGTGCCAGCAGCCCTAGTCCGGGACACACGACCTACGAGCAGTACTTC. Residues: CASSPSPGHTTYEQYF.

V usage is TRBV28 and J usage is TRBJ2-1; 7 bases align to TRBD2. From germline, CDR1 is MDHEN and CDR2 SYDVKM. The length of the CDR3 is 13 residues. J gave up 5 bases and V 4 bases, and 2 bases lay outside the gene matches. CDR3 protein: CASSWGRDNEQFF. In DNA, the CDR3 is TGTGCCAGCAGTTGGGGGAGGGACAATGAGCAGTTCTTC. The variable domain in full, completed from reference TRBV28 and TRBJ2-1, reads DVKVTQSSRYLVKRTGEKVFLECVQDMDHENMFWYRQDPGLGLRLIYFSYDVKMKEKGDIPEGYSVSREKKERFSLILESASTNQTSMYLCASSWGRDNEQFFGPGTRLTVL.

The chain recombines TRBV7-9 with TRBJ2-1; 7 nucleotides line up with TRBD1. V lost 0 bases, J lost 9 bases, and 8 bases stayed unmatched. The CDR3 is made up of 15 amino acids. Germline V gene lookup returns CDR1 SEHNR and CDR2 FQNEAQ (reference sequence). The CDR3 protein is CASSLAGTGVGEQFF. The CDR3 DNA sequence: TGTGCCAGCAGCTTAGCAGGAACAGGGGTGGGTGAGCAGTTCTTC.

The chain uses TRBV12-3 or TRBV12-4 and TRBJ2-7; D perhaps matches TRBD2 (5 bases). Trimming stripped 4 bases from V and 7 bases from J, with 8 bases between. CDR3 length equals 11 residues. This CDR3 reads CASSSQREQYF. CDR3 in DNA: TGTGCCAGCAGTTCTCAGCGGGAGCAGTACTTC.

CDR3 nucleotide sequence: TGTGCCAGCTCACTATATCTACAGGGGACAACTAATGAAAAACTGTTTTTT. Its translation is CASSLYLQGTTNEKLFF. J is TRBJ1-4 and V is TRBV18; TRBD1 agrees at 7 bases. Germline-derived CDR1 and CDR2 are KGHSH and LQKENI. The junction had 8 bases not matched to a gene; V was cut back by 4 bases and J by 0 bases. This CDR3 contains 17 residues.

The rearrangement uses TRBV2 and TRBJ2-2; D not resolved. The CDR3 sequence is 13 residues long. Trimming took 9 bases from V and 1 from J, leaving 9 bases between them. The germline V gene has CDR1 SNHLY and CDR2 FYNNEI. The CDR3 reads CASHRENTGELFF. In nucleotides, the CDR3 is TGTGCCAGTCACAGAGAGAACACCGGGGAGCTGTTTTTT. Full variable domain (rest looked up from reference TRBV2 and TRBJ2-2): EPEVTQTPSHQVTQMGQEVILRCVPISNHLYFYWYRQILGQKVEFLVSFYNNEISEKSEIFDDQFSVERPDGSNFTLKIRSTKLEDSAMYFCASHRENTGELFFGEGSRLTVL.

The chain links TRBV15 to TRBJ1-2; perhaps TRBD1 as D (6 bases). This CDR3 is built from 15 residues. The germline gives CDR1 LNHNV, CDR2 YYDKDF (reference sequence). V was trimmed by 3 bases and J by 2 bases, leaving 13 bases between them. CDR3: CATSRITGQNYGYTF. CDR3 in DNA: TGTGCCACCAGCAGGATTACCGGACAGAACTATGGCTACACCTTC. Drawing the rest from reference TRBV15 and TRBJ1-2, the complete variable domain is DAMVIQNPRYQVTQFGKPVTLSCSQTLNHNVMYWYQQKSSQAPKLLFHYYDKDFNNEADTPDNFQSRRPNTSFCFLDIRSPGLGDTAMYLCATSRITGQNYGYTFGSGTRLTVV.

The rearrangement uses TRBV9 and TRBJ2-1; TRBD2 matches at 14 bases. Per the germline V gene, CDR1 is SGDLS and CDR2 is YYNGEE. The trim removed 4 bases at V and 0 bases at J, leaving 9 bases unmatched. The CDR3 loop spans 19 amino acids. CDR3 sequence: CASSPRTSGRPLSYNEQFF. The CDR3 DNA is TGTGCCAGCAGCCCTCGGACTAGCGGGAGGCCCCTCTCCTACAATGAGCAGTTCTTC.

The J gene is TRBJ1-1, the V gene TRBV7-2; no reliable D call. There are 13 residues in the CDR3. Trimming pared 2 bases from V and 5 bases from J, leaving 9 bases between. CDR1 and CDR2 from the germline V gene are SGHTA and FQGNSA. CDR3 region: CASSLTGGTEAFF. CDR3 bases: TGTGCCAGCAGCTTAACGGGTGGGACTGAAGCTTTCTTT.

This clone appeared a single time. The chain employs TRBV15 and TRBJ1-4; D not resolved. This CDR3 is built from 12 residues. The germline V gene encodes CDR1 LNHNV and CDR2 YYDKDF (reference sequence). V gave up 4 bases and J gave up 7 bases, with 7 bases separating them. CDR3 amino acids: CATSTRGEKLFF. DNA of the CDR3: TGTGCCACCAGCACACGGGGTGAAAAACTGTTTTTT.

V is TRBV2 and J is TRBJ2-5, with D possibly being TRBD1 (6 bases). The V end lost 1 base, the J end lost 7 bases, and 13 bases lay between the germline ends. The CDR3 is 14 amino acids. Germline CDR1 reads SNHLY; CDR2 reads FYNNEI. The CDR3 protein is CASSEGGGWGTQYF. The CDR3 region has the DNA TGTGCCAGCAGTGAAGGTGGGGGCTGGGGGACCCAGTACTTC.